Described below is a single T cell receptor beta chain sequence and its context. Clones were sequenced by immunoSEQ multiplex PCR, and TCRdb holds only the in-frame ones, with some missing. In the table there are around 40,000 clones, less than 90% of which are singletons. Per the germline V gene, CDR1 is SGHRS and CDR2 is YFSETQ. Trimming removed 4 bases at V and 1 base at J, with 14 bases between. This CDR3 is 15 amino acids long. These data originate in a study of OX40 agonist ivuxolimab in advanced cancers. Study-wide background: Ivuxolimab, which is an agonistic anti-OX40 (CD134) antibody, was administered to the patients. The dose-escalation cohort had hepatocellular carcinoma, melanoma, renal cell or head and neck cancer.

The chain combines TRBV5-1 with TRBJ1-1; D is uncertain. Source: CD4+ or CD8+ T cells sorted from blood, taken in a trial of the OX40 agonist ivuxolimab. The receptor was derived from an adult with an advanced solid tumor such as melanoma, head and neck, liver or kidney cancer. Here the CDR3 DNA reads TGCGCCAGCAGCAGTAGACAAAGCGGGAACACTGAAGCTTTCTTT. Its protein product is CASSSRQSGNTEAFF.